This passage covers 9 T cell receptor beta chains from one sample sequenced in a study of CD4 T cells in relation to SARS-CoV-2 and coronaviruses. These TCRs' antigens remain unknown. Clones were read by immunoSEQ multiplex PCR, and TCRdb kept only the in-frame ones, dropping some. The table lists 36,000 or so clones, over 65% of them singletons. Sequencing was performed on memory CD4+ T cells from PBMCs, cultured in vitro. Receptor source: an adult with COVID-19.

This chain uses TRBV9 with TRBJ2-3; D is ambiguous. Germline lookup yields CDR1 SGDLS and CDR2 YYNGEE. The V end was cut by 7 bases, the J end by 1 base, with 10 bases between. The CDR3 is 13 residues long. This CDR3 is CASEAGGTDTQYF. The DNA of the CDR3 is TGTGCCAGCGAGGCCGGCGGCACAGATACGCAGTATTTT.

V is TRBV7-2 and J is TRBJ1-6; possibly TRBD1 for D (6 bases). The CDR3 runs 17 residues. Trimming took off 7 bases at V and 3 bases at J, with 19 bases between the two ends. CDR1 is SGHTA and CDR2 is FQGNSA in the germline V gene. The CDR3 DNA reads TGTGCCAGCACCAAGCCGGGGGGCGATTTCTATAATTCACCCCTCCACTTT. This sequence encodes CASTKPGGDFYNSPLHF.

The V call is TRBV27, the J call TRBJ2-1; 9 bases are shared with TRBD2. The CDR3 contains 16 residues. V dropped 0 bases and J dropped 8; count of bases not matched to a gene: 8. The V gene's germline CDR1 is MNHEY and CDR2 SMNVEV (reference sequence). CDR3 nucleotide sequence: TGTGCCAGCAGTTTATCGATGGGCGGGAGGGTATATGAGCAGTTCTTC. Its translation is CASSLSMGGRVYEQFF.

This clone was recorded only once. The CDR3 DNA reads TGTGCCAGCAGCCTGACAGGGGATGTATCTGACGAGCAGTACTTC. Protein product: CASSLTGDVSDEQYF. The J gene is TRBJ2-7, the V gene TRBV5-8, with 8 bases matching TRBD1. V dropped 4 bases and J dropped 5; count of bases not matched to a gene: 11. Germline-derived CDR1 and CDR2 are SGHTS and YDEGEE. The CDR3 is 15 amino acids.

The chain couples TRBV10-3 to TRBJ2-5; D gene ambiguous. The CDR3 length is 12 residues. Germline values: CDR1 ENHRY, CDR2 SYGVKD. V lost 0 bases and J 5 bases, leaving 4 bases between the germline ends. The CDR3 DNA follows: TGTGCCATCAGTGAGTCGAGTGAGACCCAGTACTTC. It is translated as CAISESSETQYF.

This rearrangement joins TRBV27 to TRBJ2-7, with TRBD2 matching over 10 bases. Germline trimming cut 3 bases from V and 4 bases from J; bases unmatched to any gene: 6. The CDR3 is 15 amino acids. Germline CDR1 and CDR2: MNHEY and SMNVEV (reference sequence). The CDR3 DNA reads TGTGCCAGCAGTTTTAGTAGCGGGAGGCTATACGAGCAGTACTTC. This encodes CASSFSSGRLYEQYF.

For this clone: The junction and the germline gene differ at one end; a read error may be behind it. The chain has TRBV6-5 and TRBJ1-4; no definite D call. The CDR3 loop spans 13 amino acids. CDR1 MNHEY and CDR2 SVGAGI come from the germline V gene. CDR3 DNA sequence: TGTGCCAGCAGTTACGTGTCTAACGAAAAACTGTTTTTT. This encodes CASSYVSNEKLFF.

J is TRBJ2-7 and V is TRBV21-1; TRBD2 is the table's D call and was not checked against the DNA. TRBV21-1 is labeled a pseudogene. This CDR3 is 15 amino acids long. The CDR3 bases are TGTGCCAGCAGTCAAAGCGGGGGTAAACGCTACGAGCAGTACTTC. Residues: CASSQSGGKRYEQYF.

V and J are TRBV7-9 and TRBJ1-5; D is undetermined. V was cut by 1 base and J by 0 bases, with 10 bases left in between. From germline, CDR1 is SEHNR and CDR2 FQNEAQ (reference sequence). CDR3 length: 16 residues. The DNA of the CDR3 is TGTGCCAGCAGCTTAGACTCAGTACATAGCAATCAGCCCCAGCATTTT. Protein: CASSLDSVHSNQPQHF.